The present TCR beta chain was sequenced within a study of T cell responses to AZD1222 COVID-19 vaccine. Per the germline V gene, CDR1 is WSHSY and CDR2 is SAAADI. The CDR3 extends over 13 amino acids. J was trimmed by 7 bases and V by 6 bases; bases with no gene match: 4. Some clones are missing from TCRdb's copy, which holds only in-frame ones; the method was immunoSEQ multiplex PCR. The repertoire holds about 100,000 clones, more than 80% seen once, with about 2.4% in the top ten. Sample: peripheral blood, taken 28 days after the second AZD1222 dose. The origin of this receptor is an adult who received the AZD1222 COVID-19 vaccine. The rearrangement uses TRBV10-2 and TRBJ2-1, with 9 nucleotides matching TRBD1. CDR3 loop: CASRGTGYNEQFF. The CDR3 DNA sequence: TGCGCCAGCAGGGGGACAGGGTATAATGAGCAGTTCTTC.